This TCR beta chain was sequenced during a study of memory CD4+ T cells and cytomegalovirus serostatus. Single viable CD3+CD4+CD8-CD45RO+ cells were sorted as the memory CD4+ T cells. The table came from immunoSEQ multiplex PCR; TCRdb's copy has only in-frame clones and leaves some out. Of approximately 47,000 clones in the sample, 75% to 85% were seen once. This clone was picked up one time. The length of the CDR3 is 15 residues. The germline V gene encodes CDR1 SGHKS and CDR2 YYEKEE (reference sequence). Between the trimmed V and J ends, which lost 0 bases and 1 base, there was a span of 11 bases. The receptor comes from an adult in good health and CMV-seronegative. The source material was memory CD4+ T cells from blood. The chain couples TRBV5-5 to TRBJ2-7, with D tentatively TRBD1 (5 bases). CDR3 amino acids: CASSLGPRESYEQYF. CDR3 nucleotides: TGTGCCAGCAGCTTGGGGCCCAGGGAATCCTACGAGCAGTACTTC.